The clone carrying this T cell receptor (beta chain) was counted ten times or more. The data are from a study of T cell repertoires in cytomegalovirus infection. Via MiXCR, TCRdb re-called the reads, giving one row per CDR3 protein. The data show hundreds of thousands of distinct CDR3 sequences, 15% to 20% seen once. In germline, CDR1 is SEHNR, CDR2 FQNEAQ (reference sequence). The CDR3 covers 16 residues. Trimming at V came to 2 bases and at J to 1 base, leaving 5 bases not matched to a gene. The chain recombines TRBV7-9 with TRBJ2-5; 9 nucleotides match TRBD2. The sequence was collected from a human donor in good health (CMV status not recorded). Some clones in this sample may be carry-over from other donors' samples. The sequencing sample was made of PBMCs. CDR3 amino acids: CASSLLAGAFQETQYF. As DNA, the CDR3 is TGTGCCAGCAGCTTATTAGCGGGGGCCTTCCAAGAGACCCAGTACTTC. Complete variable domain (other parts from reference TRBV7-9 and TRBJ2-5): DTGVSQNPRHKITKRGQNVTFRCDPISEHNRLYWYRQTLGQGPEFLTYFQNEAQLEKSRLLSDRFSAERPKGSFSTLEIQRTEQGDSAMYLCASSLLAGAFQETQYFGPGTRLLVL.